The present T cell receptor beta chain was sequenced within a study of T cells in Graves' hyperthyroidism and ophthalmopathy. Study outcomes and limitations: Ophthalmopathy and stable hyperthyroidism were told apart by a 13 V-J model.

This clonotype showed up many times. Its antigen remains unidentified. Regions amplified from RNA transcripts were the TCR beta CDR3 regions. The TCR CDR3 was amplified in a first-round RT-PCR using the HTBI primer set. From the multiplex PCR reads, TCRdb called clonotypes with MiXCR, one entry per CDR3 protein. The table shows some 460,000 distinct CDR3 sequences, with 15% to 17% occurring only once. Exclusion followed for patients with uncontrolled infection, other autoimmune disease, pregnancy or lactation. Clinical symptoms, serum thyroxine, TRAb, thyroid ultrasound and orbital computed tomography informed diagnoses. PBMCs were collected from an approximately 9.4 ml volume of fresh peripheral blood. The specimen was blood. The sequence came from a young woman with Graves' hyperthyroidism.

The CDR3 loop reads CASSYTGLSHQETQYF. The CDR3 DNA reads TGTGCCAGCAGTTACACCGGATTATCTCACCAAGAGACCCAGTACTTC. This chain uses TRBV6-5 with TRBJ2-5, with unresolved D. Trimming shortened V by 2 bases and J by 0 bases, and 13 bases separated the two germline ends. CDR1 is MNHEY, CDR2 SVGAGI, per germline. CDR3 length: 16 amino acids.